This T cell receptor (beta chain) stems from a study of T cells in tuberculosis. At study entry, adolescents had tuberculin skin tests and IGRA screening. This CDR3 spans 14 amino acids. Germline V lookup: CDR1 MNHEY, CDR2 SVGAGI. V lost 5 bases and J lost 4, with 14 bases in between. On this clone itself: Its specificity is unknown.

Study-wide findings and caveats: A GMM-specific repertoire classifier reached 80% to 90% accuracy, AUROC 0.7 to 0.9.

Sequencing used immunoSEQ multiplex PCR; TCRdb keeps in-frame clones, though not all of them. The table lists 38,000 or so clones, around 95% of them singletons. Sequenced: PBMCs. The rearrangement links TRBV6-5 to TRBJ1-1; unclear D gene. This TCR was recovered from a donor aged 10-30 years with latent tuberculosis or without tuberculosis infection. The CDR3 protein is CASSRQRESTEAFF. CDR3 nucleotide sequence: TGTGCCAGCAGTCGACAACGGGAGAGCACTGAAGCTTTCTTT.